This T cell receptor (beta chain) is from a study of CD8+ T cells in alopecia areata. Study details: Tofacitinib administration persisted for 6 to 18 months, succeeded by 6 months off drug.

The table lists this clone with many counts. This sample's treatment: oral pan-JAK inhibitor, 5-10 mg twice daily. Once RNA had been extracted, it was reverse transcribed into cDNA to act as the sequencing template. Libraries were prepared by immunoSEQ multiplex PCR; TCRdb keeps only in-frame clonotypes and omits some of them. The repertoire includes fewer than 250,000 clones, more than 55% of them detected once, and 0.65% to 0.7% sits in the top ten. Germline V gene data show CDR1 as SNHLY and CDR2 as FYNNEI. V gave up 3 bases and J gave up 6 bases, with 10 bases separating them. There are 13 residues in the CDR3.

The origin of this receptor is a human donor with alopecia areata. Specimen: CD4+ T cells sorted from blood, collected at week 4, from a patient treated with tofacitinib. The chain combines TRBV2 with TRBJ2-3, with D possibly matching TRBD1 (5 bases). For the CDR3, the DNA is TGTGCCAGCAGTGAGGAACGACAGGATACGCAGTATTTT. It codes for CASSEERQDTQYF.